What follows are 8 T cell receptor beta chains derived from one specimen sequenced in a study of cytomegalovirus exposure and HLA in healthy donors. The PCR made use of 60 Vbeta and 13 Jbeta primers. TCRdb keeps only in-frame clones here, not all; method: immunoSEQ multiplex PCR. The sample has some 150,000 clones; roughly 80% are singletons. The sequencing input was PBMCs. These receptors came from a man aged 35 to 55 in good health and CMV-seronegative.

Comment on this clone: The same CDR3 is also encoded by other DNA sequences in this sample. V and J are TRBV19 and TRBJ2-7; the match to TRBD1 covers 10 bases. The trim removed 8 bases at V and 4 bases at J, leaving 2 bases unmatched. Per the germline V gene, CDR1 is LNHDA and CDR2 is SQIVND (reference sequence). This CDR3 region has 12 residues. CDR3 sequence (DNA): TGTGCCAGTTCGGACAGGGGGTACGAGCAGTACTTC. It translates to CASSDRGYEQYF.

The chain carries TRBV29-1 and TRBJ2-7, with D perhaps TRBD2 (6 bases). The germline V and J ends were trimmed by 4 bases and 7 bases, with 20 bases remaining between them. This CDR3 spans 14 amino acids. Germline CDR1 is SQVTM and CDR2 is ANQGSEA. As DNA, the CDR3 is TGCAGCGTTGCCGGAGGGACTGTCGGCGTGGAGCAGTACTTC. Its translation is CSVAGGTVGVEQYF.

This clone was seen more than once but under ten times. Its ends do not fully match the called genes, so a read error is possible. The chain joins TRBV29-1 to TRBJ2-3; no clear D gene. CDR3 length equals 12 residues. The V gene's germline CDR1 is SQVTM and CDR2 ANQGSEA. The CDR3 DNA sequence: TGCAGCGTGGAAGGTTCTCGGGATACGCAGTATTTT. It is translated as CSVEGSRDTQYF.

This clone was detected a few times. The chain carries TRBV4-1 and TRBJ1-1, with D possibly TRBD1 on 6 matching bases. Deletions cut 0 bases from V and 11 bases from J, with 10 bases between. This CDR3 comprises 12 residues. CDR1 is MGHRA, CDR2 YSYEKL, per germline. CDR3 sequence: CASSQEAGEAFF. The CDR3 nucleotides are TGCGCCAGCAGCCAAGAAGCAGGGGAGGCTTTCTTT.

This clone was seen a few times. V gene TRBV4-1 combines with J gene TRBJ1-4, with 8 positions matching TRBD1. Trimming took 4 bases from V and 5 from J; bases not matched to a gene: 3. In germline, CDR1 is MGHRA, CDR2 YSYEKL. The CDR3 is 14 amino acids. In DNA form, the CDR3 reads TGCGCCAGCAGCCCGACAGGGGTAAATGAAAAACTGTTTTTT. This encodes CASSPTGVNEKLFF.

V and J are TRBV30 and TRBJ2-5, with 10 nucleotides matching TRBD2. V trimming: 0 bases; J trimming: 3 bases; junction bases outside the gene matches: 7. There are 16 residues in the CDR3. CDR1 GTSNPN and CDR2 SVGIG come from the germline V gene (reference sequence). CDR3 nucleotide sequence: TGTGCCTGGAGTGTAGGCCCTAGCGGGGGAGAAGAGACCCAGTACTTC. It is translated as CAWSVGPSGGEETQYF.

The chain is built from TRBV5-6 and TRBJ2-7; 11 nucleotides line up with TRBD1. The length of the CDR3 is 17 residues. With V trimmed by 1 base and J by 4 bases, 10 bases remained unmatched. CDR1 and CDR2 from the germline V gene are SGHDT and YYEEEE. CDR3 amino acids: CASSLRFRTGGRYEQYF. DNA of the CDR3: TGTGCCAGCAGCTTGCGATTCCGGACAGGGGGCAGGTACGAGCAGTACTTC.

V and J are TRBV5-6 and TRBJ1-4, with no clear D. In germline, CDR1 is SGHDT, CDR2 YYEEEE. The CDR3 spans 15 residues. The germline V and J ends were trimmed by 4 bases and 4 bases, with 14 bases remaining between them. CDR3 sequence reads: CASSTLRLFNEKLFF. The CDR3 DNA reads TGTGCCAGCAGCACCCTGAGGCTGTTTAATGAAAAACTGTTTTTT.